Listed below are T cell receptor beta chains from one sample, sequenced in a study of cytomegalovirus exposure and HLA in healthy donors. Assay: immunoSEQ multiplex PCR; the TCRdb copy retains only in-frame clones and omits some. The profile shows about 150,000 clones, over 90% of them singletons. What was sequenced was PBMCs. Receptors were obtained from a young man in good health and CMV-seropositive. Each CDR3 is given with its conserved first and last residue. D genes are given only for firm matches. Not every row has a clone size; where given, it reads once, few, many or a size class.

d_gene: TRBD1
v_gene: TRBV6-6
abundance: -
j_gene: TRBJ1-4
CDR3aa: CASRPGQGNEKLFF
CDR3nt: TGTGCCAGCAGGCCGGGACAGGGTAATGAAAAACTGTTTTTT

d_gene: TRBD2
v_gene: TRBV5-1
abundance: -
j_gene: TRBJ2-1
CDR3aa: CASSPRGSGRATSYNEQFF
CDR3nt: TGCGCCAGCAGTCCCCGGGGTAGCGGGAGGGCCACCTCCTACAATGAGCAGTTCTTC

d_gene: -
v_gene: TRBV27
abundance: -
j_gene: TRBJ1-1
CDR3aa: CASSLMAAMNTEAFF
CDR3nt: TGTGCCAGCAGTTTGATGGCAGCGATGAACACTGAAGCTTTCTTT

d_gene: TRBD1
v_gene: TRBV13
abundance: -
j_gene: TRBJ2-2
CDR3aa: CASSNRGQRTGELFF
CDR3nt: TGTGCCAGCAGCAACAGGGGGCAACGCACCGGGGAGCTGTTTTTT

d_gene: -
v_gene: TRBV6-4
abundance: -
j_gene: TRBJ1-4
CDR3aa: CASSVETNEKLFF
CDR3nt: TGTGCCAGCAGTGTTGAGACTAATGAAAAACTGTTTTTT

d_gene: -
v_gene: TRBV5-1
abundance: -
j_gene: TRBJ2-7
CDR3aa: CASSSTGTFGYEQYF
CDR3nt: TGCGCCAGCAGCTCTACCGGGACATTCGGATACGAGCAGTACTTC

d_gene: -
v_gene: TRBV29-1
abundance: -
j_gene: TRBJ2-7
CDR3aa: CSAGGRYGSYEQYF
CDR3nt: TGCAGCGCGGGGGGCAGGTATGGTTCCTACGAGCAGTACTTC

d_gene: -
v_gene: TRBV13
abundance: -
j_gene: TRBJ1-1
CDR3aa: CASSLGKGKEAFF
CDR3nt: TGTGCCAGCAGCTTAGGGAAGGGGAAGGAAGCTTTCTTT

d_gene: -
v_gene: TRBV13
abundance: -
j_gene: TRBJ1-6
CDR3aa: CASSSTLVGGSYNSPLHF
CDR3nt: TGTGCCAGCAGCTCGACTTTGGTCGGGGGCTCCTATAATTCACCCCTCCACTTT

d_gene: -
v_gene: TRBV11-2
abundance: once
j_gene: TRBJ1-2
CDR3aa: CASSLKDSAYGYTF
CDR3nt: TGTGCCAGCAGCTTGAAGGACAGCGCCTATGGCTACACCTTC

d_gene: -
v_gene: TRBV30
abundance: -
j_gene: TRBJ2-7
CDR3aa: CAWSVSGYEQYF
CDR3nt: TGTGCCTGGAGTGTAAGCGGCTACGAGCAGTACTTC

d_gene: TRBD2
v_gene: TRBV9
abundance: once
j_gene: TRBJ2-7
CDR3aa: CASSVGLAVTYEQYF
CDR3nt: TGTGCCAGCAGCGTAGGACTAGCGGTTACCTACGAGCAGTACTTC

d_gene: TRBD1
v_gene: TRBV6-6
abundance: once
j_gene: TRBJ1-3
CDR3aa: CASGQGVSGNTIYF
CDR3nt: TGTGCCAGCGGACAGGGGGTGTCTGGAAACACCATATATTTT

d_gene: TRBD2
v_gene: TRBV27
abundance: -
j_gene: TRBJ2-1
CDR3aa: CASSLGLAAYEQFF
CDR3nt: TGTGCCAGCAGTTTAGGACTAGCGGCGTATGAGCAGTTCTTC

d_gene: TRBD2
v_gene: TRBV6-5
abundance: -
j_gene: TRBJ2-7
CDR3aa: CASSTLAGWSDEQYF
CDR3nt: TGTGCCAGCAGTACCTTAGCGGGATGGAGCGACGAGCAGTACTTC

d_gene: -
v_gene: TRBV14
abundance: -
j_gene: TRBJ2-1
CDR3aa: CASSPLAIKHNEQFF
CDR3nt: TGTGCCAGCAGCCCCCTAGCGATAAAGCACAATGAGCAGTTCTTC

d_gene: TRBD1
v_gene: TRBV5-1
abundance: once
j_gene: TRBJ2-2
CDR3aa: CASSLKTGGVTGELFF
CDR3nt: TGCGCCAGCAGCTTGAAGACAGGGGGGGTCACCGGGGAGCTGTTTTTT

d_gene: TRBD2
v_gene: TRBV25-1
abundance: -
j_gene: TRBJ2-2
CDR3aa: CASSEPTSGRTGELFF
CDR3nt: TGTGCCAGCAGTGAACCGACTAGCGGGAGGACCGGGGAGCTGTTTTTT

d_gene: TRBD2
v_gene: TRBV6-4
abundance: -
j_gene: TRBJ2-3
CDR3aa: CASRTSAGSTDTQYF
CDR3nt: TGTGCCAGCAGGACTAGCGCGGGTAGCACAGATACGCAGTATTTT

d_gene: -
v_gene: TRBV2
abundance: -
j_gene: TRBJ1-5
CDR3aa: CASRRTDYQPQHF
CDR3nt: TGTGCCAGCAGGAGAACAGATTATCAGCCCCAGCATTTT